The 3 T cell receptor beta chains below were found in one sample sequenced in a study of CD8+ T cells in alopecia areata. Treatment noted: oral pan-JAK inhibitor, 5-10 mg twice daily. Isolated RNA was reverse transcribed into cDNA used as the sequencing template. Sequencing used immunoSEQ multiplex PCR; TCRdb keeps in-frame clones, though not all of them. There are over 100,000 clones in the sample; more than 40% occur only once, and 0.45% to 0.5% lies in the top ten. Sequencing was performed on CD4+ T cells sorted from blood, taken at week 4, from a patient treated with tofacitinib. Receptors originate from a human donor with alopecia areata.

The chain employs TRBV25-1 and TRBJ2-1, with D possibly TRBD1 on 5 matching bases. The CDR3 has 16 amino acids. The germline gives CDR1 MGHDK, CDR2 SYGVNS. Trimming left V 5 bases short and J 4 bases short, with 18 bases between. CDR3 DNA: TGTGCCAGCAGTAAGGGGCAGGGTGACTCGTACAATGAGCAGTTCTTC. Amino acids: CASSKGQGDSYNEQFF. The full variable domain, rest sourced from reference TRBV25-1 and TRBJ2-1, is EADIYQTPRYLVIGTGKKITLECSQTMGHDKMYWYQQDPGMELHLIHYSYGVNSTEKGDLSSESTVSRIRTEHFPLTLESARPSHTSQYLCASSKGQGDSYNEQFFGPGTRLTVL.

In this sample, this clone turned up a few times. The gene calls are TRBV18 and TRBJ1-5, with 11 positions matching TRBD1. Germline loops: CDR1 KGHSH, CDR2 LQKENI. V shed 2 bases and J 5 bases; nucleotides not matched to a gene: 2. This CDR3 has 15 residues. DNA for the CDR3: TGTGCCAGCTCACCAAGGACAGGGGGCGATCAGCCCCAGCATTTT. Translating gives CASSPRTGGDQPQHF.

This clone was counted a few times. The V gene is TRBV18, the J gene TRBJ1-1; D unresolved. Trimming cost V 3 bases and J 1 base, with 9 bases left between them. Looked up from germline, CDR1 is KGHSH and CDR2 is LQKENI. CDR3 size: 14 residues. CDR3 protein: CASSPMAGNTEAFF. CDR3 coding DNA: TGTGCCAGCTCACCTATGGCAGGGAACACTGAAGCTTTCTTT.